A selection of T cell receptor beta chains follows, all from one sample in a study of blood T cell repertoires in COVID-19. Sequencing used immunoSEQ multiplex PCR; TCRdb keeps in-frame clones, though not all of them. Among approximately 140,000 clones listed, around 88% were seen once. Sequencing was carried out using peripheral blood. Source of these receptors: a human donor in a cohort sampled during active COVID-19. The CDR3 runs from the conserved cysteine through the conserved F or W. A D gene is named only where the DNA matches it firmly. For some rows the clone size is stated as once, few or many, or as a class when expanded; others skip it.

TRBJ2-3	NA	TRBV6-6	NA	TGTGCCAGCAGCCACCCGGACTTCTTTTATACGCAGTATTTT	CASSHPDFFYTQYF
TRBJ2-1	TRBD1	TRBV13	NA	TGTGCCAGCAGCCTCCGGTCGGGACAGGCGGACAATGAGCAGTTCTTC	CASSLRSGQADNEQFF
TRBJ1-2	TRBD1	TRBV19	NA	TGTGCCAGTAGTAACCCCGGGGACAGAACTAACTATGGCTACACCTTC	CASSNPGDRTNYGYTF
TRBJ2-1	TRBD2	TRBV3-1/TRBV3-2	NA	TGTGCCACCCTAAGGGCGGGCGGGGGGAACAATGAGCAGTTCTTC	CATLRAGGGNNEQFF
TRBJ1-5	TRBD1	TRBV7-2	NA	TGTGCCAGCAGCACTACCTGGACAGGGATTAGCAATCAGCCCCAGCATTTT	CASSTTWTGISNQPQHF
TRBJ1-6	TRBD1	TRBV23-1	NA	TGCGCCAGCAGACCTCCTCAGGGACAGGCCATGATCAATTCACCCCTCCACTTT	CASRPPQGQAMINSPLHF
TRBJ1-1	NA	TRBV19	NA	TGTGCCAGTAGTATTTACGGGAATGGAGCTTTCTTT	CASSIYGNGAFF
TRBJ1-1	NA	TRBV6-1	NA	TGTGCCAGCAGTGAAGATCCGGTGAACACTGAAGCTTTCTTT	CASSEDPVNTEAFF
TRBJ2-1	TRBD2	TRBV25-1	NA	TGTGCCAGCAGTGACGGCGGGGGGCCCATCAATGAGCAGTTCTTC	CASSDGGGPINEQFF
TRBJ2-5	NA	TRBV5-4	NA	TGTGCCAGCAGCTTGGCCCAGGACAGACAAGAGACCCAGTACTTC	CASSLAQDRQETQYF
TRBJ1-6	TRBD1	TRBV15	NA	TGTGCCACCAGTTTACAGGGGAATTCACCCCTCCACTTT	CATSLQGNSPLHF
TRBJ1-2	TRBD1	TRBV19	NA	TGTGCCAGTAGTATAAGGGACAGGAGAAACTATGGCTACACCTTC	CASSIRDRRNYGYTF
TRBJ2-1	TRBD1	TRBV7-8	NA	TGTGCCAGCAGCTCCTTATCCGGGACAGGGGGAAATGAGCAGTTCTTC	CASSSLSGTGGNEQFF
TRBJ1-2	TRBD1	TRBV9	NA	TGTGCCAGCAGCGTAGCGGCAGGGGGGAACTATGGCTACACCTTC	CASSVAAGGNYGYTF
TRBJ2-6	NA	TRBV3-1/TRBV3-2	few	TGTGCCAGCAGCCAAGGGTCCAGGGGTGCTGGGGCCAACGTCCTGACTTTC	CASSQGSRGAGANVLTF
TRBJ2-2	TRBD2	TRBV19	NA	TGTGCCAGTAGTAACCCCCGACTAGCCACGAACACCGGGGAGCTGTTTTTT	CASSNPRLATNTGELFF
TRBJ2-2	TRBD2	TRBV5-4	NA	TGTGCCAGCAGCTTAGCGGGGGGGCACAACACCGGGGAGCTGTTTTTT	CASSLAGGHNTGELFF
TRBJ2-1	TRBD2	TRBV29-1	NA	TGCAGCATAAGCTATGGTCTAGCGGCATCTAATGAGCAGTTCTTC	CSISYGLAASNEQFF
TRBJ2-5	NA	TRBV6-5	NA	TGTGCCAGCAGTTACTTTTCCCCCTTCTATGAAGAGACCCAGTACTTC	CASSYFSPFYEETQYF
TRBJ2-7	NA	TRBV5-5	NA	TGTGCCAGCAGCTTGTGGGCAGCCCCGTACGAGCAGTACTTC	CASSLWAAPYEQYF
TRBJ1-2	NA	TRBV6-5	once	TGTGCCAGCACGGCGTCAGGTGTAAGTGGCTACACCTTC	CASTASGVSGYTF
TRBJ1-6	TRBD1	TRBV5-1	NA	TGCGCCAGCAGCTTGGGGTTGCAGGGGGTCTATAATTCACCCCTCCACTTT	CASSLGLQGVYNSPLHF
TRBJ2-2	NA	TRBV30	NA	TGTGCCTGGCAACTCTTGAACACCGGGGAGCTGTTTTTT	CAWQLLNTGELFF
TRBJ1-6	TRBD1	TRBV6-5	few	TGTGCCAGCAGTTACGCAGGGGGGAATTCACCCCTCCACTTT	CASSYAGGNSPLHF
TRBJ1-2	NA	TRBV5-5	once	TGTGCCAGCAGCCCCCGGACAGCTTCTAACTATGGCTACACCTTC	CASSPRTASNYGYTF
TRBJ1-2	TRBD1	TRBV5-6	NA	TGTGCCAGCAGCCGAATGGACAGGGGCTGGGGTGGCTACACCTTC	CASSRMDRGWGGYTF
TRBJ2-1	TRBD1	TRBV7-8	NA	TGTGCCAGCAGCTTTCGGGACAGGTACAATGTAGAGCAGTTCTTC	CASSFRDRYNVEQFF
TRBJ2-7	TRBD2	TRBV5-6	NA	TGTGCCAGCAGCTTGTTACCAGGCGGGGGAGATTACGAGCAGTACTTC	CASSLLPGGGDYEQYF
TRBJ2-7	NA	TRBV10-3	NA	TGTGCCATCAGTGTCGAACGGGGGTCCTACGAGCAGTACTTC	CAISVERGSYEQYF
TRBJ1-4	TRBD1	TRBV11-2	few	TGTGCCAGCAGCTTAGCTGACAGGGGAGGTGAAAAACTGTTTTTT	CASSLADRGGEKLFF
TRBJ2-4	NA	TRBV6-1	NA	TGTGCCAGCAGTGCCACTAATCGGGAGGCCAAAAACATTCAGTACTTC	CASSATNREAKNIQYF
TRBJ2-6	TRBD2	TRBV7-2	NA	TGTGCCAGCAGCCCCTGGGGGGGTCTGGGGGCCAACGTCCTGACTTTC	CASSPWGGLGANVLTF
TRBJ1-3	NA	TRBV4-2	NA	TGTGCCAGCAGCCAGGGCGGAAACACCATATATTTT	CASSQGGNTIYF
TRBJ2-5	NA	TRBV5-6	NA	TGTGCCAGCAGCTTGGTAGGGACACGACAAGAGACCCAGTACTTC	CASSLVGTRQETQYF
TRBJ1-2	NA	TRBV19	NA	TGTGCCAGTAGTATCCTCCCAGGGAAGGGCGGCTACACCTTC	CASSILPGKGGYTF
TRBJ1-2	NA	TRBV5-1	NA	TGCGCCAGCAGCTTGCGGACAGAAAACTATGGCTACACCTTC	CASSLRTENYGYTF
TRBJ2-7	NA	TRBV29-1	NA	TGCAGCGCCCGGGGGGCCCAATTCTACGAGCAGTACTTC	CSARGAQFYEQYF
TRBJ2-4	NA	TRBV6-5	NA	TGTGCCAGCAGTTCCCCACAGGGTACGAAAAACATTCAGTACTTC	CASSSPQGTKNIQYF
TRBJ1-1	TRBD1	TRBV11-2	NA	TGTGCCAGCAGCTTAGAGCCCGGGACAGTGAACACTGAAGCTTTCTTT	CASSLEPGTVNTEAFF
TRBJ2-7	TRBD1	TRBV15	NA	TGTGCCACCAGCAAGGGACAGCGGCCCTACGAGCAGTACTTC	CATSKGQRPYEQYF
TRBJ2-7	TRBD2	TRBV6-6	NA	TGTGCCAGCAGCCCGGGACTAGCGGGGGCACTCTACGAGCAGTACTTC	CASSPGLAGALYEQYF
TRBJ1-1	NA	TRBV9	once	TGTGCCAGCAGGCCAGTTAACACTGAAGCTTTCTTT	CASRPVNTEAFF
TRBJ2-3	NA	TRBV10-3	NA	TGTGCCATCAGCGGCGGAGCAGATACGCAGTATTTT	CAISGGADTQYF
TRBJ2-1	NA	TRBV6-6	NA	TGTGCCAGCAGTTACTCGCGTCAAAACAATGAGCAGTTCTTC	CASSYSRQNNEQFF
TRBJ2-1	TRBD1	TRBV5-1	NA	TGCGCCAGCAGCTCCCCGGGACAGGGGGCGGGGGACAATGAGCAGTTCTTC	CASSSPGQGAGDNEQFF
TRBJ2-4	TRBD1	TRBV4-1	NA	TGCGCCAGCAGCGTAACAGGGGGCTCCAACCTCAAAAACATTCAGTACTTC	CASSVTGGSNLKNIQYF
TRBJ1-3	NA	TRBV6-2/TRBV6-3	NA	TGTGCCAGCAGTTACCTCTTGGCGGGATCTGGAAACACCATATATTTT	CASSYLLAGSGNTIYF
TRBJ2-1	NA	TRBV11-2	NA	TGTGCCAGCAGCATCAGCAATGAGCAGTTCTTC	CASSISNEQFF
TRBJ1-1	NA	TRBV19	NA	TGTGCCAGTAACAATGCGGGGGTGGCACAGATCGAAGCTTTCTTT	CASNNAGVAQIEAFF
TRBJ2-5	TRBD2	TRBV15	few	TGTGCCACCAGCAGAGCCCCTAGCGGGGGATCGGGGACCCAGTACTTC	CATSRAPSGGSGTQYF
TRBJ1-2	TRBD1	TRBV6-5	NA	TGTGCCAGCAGTTACACCAACAGGGGCCCCTATGGCTACACCTTC	CASSYTNRGPYGYTF
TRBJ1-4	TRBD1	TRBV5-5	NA	TGTGCCAGCAGCGAACAGGGGGCATTGGAAAAACTGTTTTTT	CASSEQGALEKLFF
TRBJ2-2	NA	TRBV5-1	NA	TGCGCCAGCAGCTTCGGCAGGGTAGGGACCGGGGAGCTGTTTTTT	CASSFGRVGTGELFF